What follows are 24 T cell receptor beta chains derived from one specimen sequenced in a study of blood T cell repertoires in COVID-19. Sequenced by immunoSEQ multiplex PCR; TCRdb stores in-frame clones only, minus some. Of 59,000 or so clones in the sample, approximately 80% were seen once. The sample was peripheral blood. These TCRs come from a man aged 55 to 70 with acute or convalescent COVID-19.

The chain combines TRBV7-8 with TRBJ1-4; 7 positions match TRBD1. The CDR3 extends over 15 amino acids. V lost 4 bases, J lost 3 bases, and 5 bases stayed unmatched. Germline CDR1 SGHVS, CDR2 FQNEAQ. The CDR3 region has the DNA TGTGCCAGCAGCTACCCAGGGGGAGCTAATGAAAAACTGTTTTTT. Translating it yields CASSYPGGANEKLFF. Variable domain in full (rest from reference TRBV7-8 and TRBJ1-4): GAGVSQSPRYKVAKRGQDVALRCDPISGHVSLFWYQQALGQGPEFLTYFQNEAQLDKSGLPSDRFFAERPEGSVSTLKIQRTQQEDSAVYLCASSYPGGANEKLFFGSGTQLSVL.

The J gene is TRBJ1-2, the V gene TRBV28; 9 bases match TRBD1. V dropped 6 bases and J dropped 7; count of bases not matched to a gene: 6. CDR3 length equals 13 residues. In germline, CDR1 is MDHEN, CDR2 SYDVKM. The CDR3: CASSPQGAGGYTF. CDR3 in DNA: TGTGCCAGCAGCCCACAGGGGGCCGGTGGCTACACCTTC.

V gene TRBV28 combines with J gene TRBJ1-5, with 7 bases identical to TRBD1. In germline, CDR1 is MDHEN, CDR2 SYDVKM. The CDR3 is made up of 14 amino acids. After removal of 5 bases from V and 5 bases from J, the junction contained 6 bases not matched to a gene. CDR3 coding DNA: TGTGCCAGCAGTGTACAGGGGCCCCATCAGCCCCAGCATTTT. It encodes CASSVQGPHQPQHF.

The table lists this clone with a count of one. V usage is TRBV7-2 and J usage is TRBJ1-2; 9 nucleotides agree with TRBD1. The CDR3 is made up of 14 amino acids. The V and J ends lost 5 bases and 7 bases, in that order; junction bases with no gene match: 8. CDR1 SGHTA and CDR2 FQGNSA come from the germline V gene. Here the CDR3 reads CASSLKTGGTGYTF. The DNA of the CDR3 is TGTGCCAGCAGCCTGAAGACAGGGGGTACTGGCTACACCTTC.

CDR3 sequence (DNA): TGTGCCACCAGCAGAAAACGACAGGGTGCACACTATCAGCCCCAGCATTTT. Amino acids: CATSRKRQGAHYQPQHF. The rearrangement joins TRBV15 to TRBJ1-5; 7 bases map to TRBD1. J was trimmed by 5 bases and V by 2 bases; bases with no gene match: 12. The CDR3 length is 17 residues. Germline assignment: CDR1 LNHNV and CDR2 YYDKDF (reference sequence). Full variable domain (missing parts from reference TRBV15 and TRBJ1-5): DAMVIQNPRYQVTQFGKPVTLSCSQTLNHNVMYWYQQKSSQAPKLLFHYYDKDFNNEADTPDNFQSRRPNTSFCFLDIRSPGLGDTAMYLCATSRKRQGAHYQPQHFGDGTRLSIL.

This clone was detected ten times or more. Other nucleotide sequences from this sample produce the same CDR3. V gene TRBV7-9 combines with J gene TRBJ2-1; D unresolved. The CDR3 runs to 11 residues. The germline gives CDR1 SEHNR, CDR2 FQNEAQ (reference sequence). Trimming pared 2 bases from V and 10 bases from J, leaving 6 bases between. The DNA for the CDR3 is TGTGCCAGCAGCTTAAGAGGAGAGCAGTTCTTC. It specifies CASSLRGEQFF.

This clone was seen a handful of times. The gene calls are TRBV2 and TRBJ1-2, with 12 nucleotides matching TRBD1. Per the germline V gene, CDR1 is SNHLY and CDR2 is FYNNEI. This CDR3 is built from 16 residues. V shed 3 bases, J shed 5 bases, and the junction held 7 bases outside the gene matches. The CDR3 DNA sequence: TGTGCCAGCAGTGACTCCGGGACAGGGGGCGGGTATGGCTACACCTTC. This encodes CASSDSGTGGGYGYTF.

The genes are TRBV5-1 and TRBJ2-7; maybe TRBD1 (6 bases). Germline V lookup: CDR1 SGHRS, CDR2 YFSETQ. CDR3 length equals 13 residues. V was trimmed by 4 bases and J by 1 base, leaving 9 bases between them. In DNA form, the CDR3 reads TGCGCCAGCAGCCTTACAGGGTCCTACGAGCAGTACTTC. It encodes CASSLTGSYEQYF.

This sequence joins TRBV3-1 (or the pseudogene TRBV3-2) and TRBJ2-3; 9 bases are shared with TRBD1. The CDR3 extends over 18 amino acids. Germline V gene lookup returns CDR1 LGHDT and CDR2 YNNKEL (reference sequence). The ends lost 1 base at V and 2 bases at J; junction bases unmatched: 10. The CDR3 loop is CASSQALWTGVVTDTQYF. The CDR3, as DNA: TGTGCCAGCAGCCAAGCCCTCTGGACAGGGGTGGTCACAGATACGCAGTATTTT.

The J gene is TRBJ2-1, the V gene TRBV3-1 (or the pseudogene TRBV3-2); D perhaps matches TRBD1 (5 bases). The CDR3 consists of 12 residues. Germline V gives CDR1 LGHDT, CDR2 YNNKEL (reference sequence). Trimming left V 4 bases short and J 9 bases short, with 10 bases between. For the CDR3, the DNA is TGTGCCAGCAGCCTCCAGGGTGGTGAGCAGTTCTTC. The encoded protein is CASSLQGGEQFF.

V is TRBV5-5 and J is TRBJ1-1; D call uncertain. The V and J ends lost 0 bases and 0 bases respectively, with 12 bases between them. CDR1 and CDR2 (germline): SGHKS, YYEKEE (reference sequence). This CDR3 has 16 residues. The CDR3 here is CASSLAGSEMNTEAFF. CDR3 DNA sequence: TGTGCCAGCAGCTTGGCCGGGTCCGAAATGAACACTGAAGCTTTCTTT.

The rearrangement joins TRBV18 to TRBJ2-5, with a weak D call TRBD2 (6 bases). Trimming stripped 2 bases from V and 5 bases from J, with 18 bases between. This CDR3 has 16 amino acids. Looked up from germline, CDR1 is KGHSH and CDR2 is LQKENI. The CDR3 DNA sequence: TGTGCCAGCTCACCAGGTGTGGGGGGATTGGAGGAGACCCAGTACTTC. It codes for CASSPGVGGLEETQYF. Using reference TRBV18 and TRBJ2-5 for the parts outside the CDR3, the full variable domain is NAGVMQNPRHLVRRRGQEARLRCSPMKGHSHVYWYRQLPEEGLKFMVYLQKENIIDESGMPKERFSAEFPKEGPSILRIQQVVRGDSAAYFCASSPGVGGLEETQYFGPGTRLLVL.

V usage is TRBV6-5 and J usage is TRBJ1-2; 10 nucleotides line up with TRBD1. Per the germline V gene, CDR1 is MNHEY and CDR2 is SVGAGI. Trimming removed 7 bases from V and 6 bases from J; junction bases left unmatched: 8. This CDR3 contains 14 residues. DNA of the CDR3: TGTGCCAGCACTGCGGACAGGGGGGTCAATGGCTACACCTTC. Its translation is CASTADRGVNGYTF.

The chain is built from TRBV6-5 and TRBJ2-5; 8 bases line up with TRBD1. The CDR3 is 15 amino acids. V was pared by 5 bases and J by 5 bases, with 10 bases of the junction left unmatched. Germline V gene sequence: CDR1 MNHEY, CDR2 SVGAGI. The CDR3 region is CASSPQDRVGETQYF. The CDR3 DNA sequence: TGTGCCAGCAGTCCCCAGGACAGGGTGGGGGAGACCCAGTACTTC.

This clone has only a few counts. This sequence joins TRBV10-2 and TRBJ2-2; D gene uncertain. The CDR3 extends over 14 amino acids. Trimming removed 3 bases at V and 5 bases at J, with 10 bases between. Per germline, CDR1 WSHSY and CDR2 SAAADI. The CDR3 is CASSESEETGELFF. The CDR3 coding sequence is TGCGCCAGCAGTGAATCAGAGGAGACCGGGGAGCTGTTTTTT.

This clone showed up many times. The chain recombines TRBV9 with TRBJ2-3; a possible D gene is TRBD2 (6 bases). The CDR3 length is 15 residues. Trimming stripped 1 base from V and 2 bases from J, with 11 bases between. CDR1 is SGDLS, CDR2 YYNGEE, per germline. The CDR3, as DNA: TGTGCCAGCAGCGTAACGGGACTCTTCACAGATACGCAGTATTTT. Its protein product is CASSVTGLFTDTQYF. The full variable domain, completed using reference TRBV9 and TRBJ2-3, is DSGVTQTPKHLITATGQRVTLRCSPRSGDLSVYWYQQSLDQGLQFLIQYYNGEERAKGNILERFSAQQFPDLHSELNLSSLELGDSALYFCASSVTGLFTDTQYFGPGTRLTVL.

In this sample, this clone turned up once. The chain's CDR3 is CASSEQGAYNSPLHF. The DNA for the CDR3 is TGTGCCAGCAGCGAACAGGGGGCTTATAATTCACCCCTCCACTTT. The chain carries TRBV9 and TRBJ1-6; 9 positions match TRBD1. V lost 3 bases and J lost 4; bases outside the gene matches: 2. Germline CDR1 and CDR2: SGDLS and YYNGEE. The CDR3 consists of 15 residues. Looking up the rest from reference TRBV9 and TRBJ1-6 gives the full variable domain: DSGVTQTPKHLITATGQRVTLRCSPRSGDLSVYWYQQSLDQGLQFLIQYYNGEERAKGNILERFSAQQFPDLHSELNLSSLELGDSALYFCASSEQGAYNSPLHFGNGTRLTVT.

The table lists this clone with a count of one. This chain uses TRBV7-2 with TRBJ2-3, with D tentatively TRBD2 (5 bases). CDR1 SGHTA and CDR2 FQGNSA come from the germline V gene. The CDR3 is 16 amino acids. The V end lost 5 bases, the J end lost 3 bases, and 18 bases lay between the germline ends. The CDR3 protein is CASSDPGLARTDTQYF. The CDR3 DNA reads as TGTGCCAGCAGCGACCCCGGACTCGCGCGGACAGATACGCAGTATTTT.

The V gene is TRBV30, the J gene TRBJ2-5; 9 bases align to TRBD1. The J segment lost 2 bases and the V segment lost 1 base, leaving 8 bases of the junction unmatched. The CDR3 is made up of 16 amino acids. Germline values: CDR1 GTSNPN, CDR2 SVGIG (reference sequence). CDR3 coding DNA: TGTGCCTGGAGTGCTGGATACAGGGGGCTTCAAGAGACCCAGTACTTC. Its translation: CAWSAGYRGLQETQYF.

In this sample, this clone turned up once. The V gene is TRBV5-1, the J gene TRBJ2-7; 8 positions agree with TRBD1. The CDR3 extends over 13 amino acids. CDR1 SGHRS and CDR2 YFSETQ come from the germline V gene. V dropped 4 bases and J dropped 5; count of bases not matched to a gene: 5. The CDR3 nucleotides are TGCGCCAGCAGCCCCACGGACAGGGACGAGCAGTACTTC. Translating gives CASSPTDRDEQYF. The full variable domain, rest sourced from reference TRBV5-1 and TRBJ2-7, is KAGVTQTPRYLIKTRGQQVTLSCSPISGHRSVSWYQQTPGQGLQFLFEYFSETQRNKGNFPGRFSGRQFSNSRSEMNVSTLELGDSALYLCASSPTDRDEQYFGPGTRLTVT.

The chain carries TRBV6-5 and TRBJ2-5; 12 bases map to TRBD2. V gave up 5 bases and J gave up 4 bases; unmatched junction bases: 5. CDR1 MNHEY and CDR2 SVGAGI come from the germline V gene. The CDR3 is 15 residues long. Here the CDR3 reads CASSLAGGPRETQYF. Here the CDR3 DNA reads TGTGCCAGCAGTCTAGCGGGGGGGCCGCGAGAGACCCAGTACTTC.

This chain connects TRBV11-3 to TRBJ2-1; D possibly corresponds to TRBD1 (6 bases). Trimming removed 5 bases from V and 6 bases from J, with 11 bases in between. This CDR3 contains 13 residues. Per germline, CDR1 SGHNT and CDR2 YENEEA. Here the CDR3 DNA reads TGTGCCAGCAGCCAGACAGGAGCCAATGAGCAGTTCTTC. This translates into CASSQTGANEQFF.

V and J are TRBV14 and TRBJ1-6, with 8 bases lining up with TRBD1. Looked up from germline, CDR1 is SGHDN and CDR2 is FVKESK. Trimming at V came to 4 bases and at J to 11 bases, leaving 4 bases not matched to a gene. This CDR3 spans 13 amino acids. In DNA, the CDR3 is TGTGCCAGCAGCCCCAGGACAGGGCCACCCCTCCACTTT. It encodes CASSPRTGPPLHF.

This clone was recorded a few times. The chain combines TRBV7-9 with TRBJ1-1; D ambiguous. V was clipped by 3 bases and J by 2 bases, with 10 bases between them. The CDR3 has 14 residues. Germline-derived CDR1 and CDR2 are SEHNR and FQNEAQ (reference sequence). The CDR3 protein is CASSFWEGNTEAFF. In DNA, the CDR3 is TGTGCCAGCAGCTTTTGGGAGGGTAACACTGAAGCTTTCTTT.